This entry concerns a single T cell receptor (beta chain). Method: immunoSEQ multiplex PCR; TCRdb's copy keeps in-frame clones and lacks some. This table has about a million clones, under 80% appearing once. This specimen comes from a study of shared clonotypes between healthy human individuals. Germline V gene data show CDR1 as SGHTA and CDR2 as FQGNSA. Trimming stripped 1 base from V and 5 bases from J, with 5 bases between. The length of the CDR3 is 12 residues. The sequence derives from a man aged 18 to 30 in good health. The J gene is TRBJ2-5, the V gene TRBV7-2; no clear D. The sample comprised memory CD4+ T cells sorted from blood. Subset reported: CD45RA-negative fraction. In DNA form, the CDR3 reads TGTGCCAGCAGCTTAGTTTCGGAGACCCAGTACTTC. This translates into CASSLVSETQYF.